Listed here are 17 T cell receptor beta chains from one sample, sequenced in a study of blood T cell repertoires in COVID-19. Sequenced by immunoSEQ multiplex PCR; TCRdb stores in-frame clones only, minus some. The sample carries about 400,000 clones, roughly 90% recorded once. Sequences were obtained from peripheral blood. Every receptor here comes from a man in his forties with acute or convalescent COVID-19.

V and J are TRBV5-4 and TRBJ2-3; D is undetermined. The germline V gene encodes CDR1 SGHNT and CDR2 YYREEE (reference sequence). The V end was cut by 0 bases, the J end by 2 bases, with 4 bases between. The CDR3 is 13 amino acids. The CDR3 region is CASSLDNTDTQYF. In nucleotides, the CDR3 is TGTGCCAGCAGCTTGGACAACACAGATACGCAGTATTTT.

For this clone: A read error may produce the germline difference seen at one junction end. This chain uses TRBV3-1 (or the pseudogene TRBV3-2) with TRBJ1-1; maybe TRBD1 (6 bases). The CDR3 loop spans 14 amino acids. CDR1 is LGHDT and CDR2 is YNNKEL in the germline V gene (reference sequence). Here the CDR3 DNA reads TGTGCCAGCAGCCGGACAGAGGGGAACACTGAAGCTTTTTTT. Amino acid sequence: CASSRTEGNTEAFF.

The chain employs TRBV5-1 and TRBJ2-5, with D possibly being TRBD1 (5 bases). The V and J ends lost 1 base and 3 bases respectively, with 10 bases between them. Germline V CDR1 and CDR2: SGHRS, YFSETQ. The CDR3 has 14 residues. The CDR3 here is CASSLSVGEETQYF. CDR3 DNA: TGCGCCAGCAGCTTGTCGGTAGGGGAAGAGACCCAGTACTTC.

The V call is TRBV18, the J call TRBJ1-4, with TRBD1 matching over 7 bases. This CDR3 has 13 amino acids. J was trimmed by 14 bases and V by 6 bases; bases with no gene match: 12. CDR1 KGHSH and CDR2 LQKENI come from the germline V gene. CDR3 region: CASSSNRGEVLFF. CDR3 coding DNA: TGTGCCAGCTCGTCAAACAGGGGAGAGGTCCTGTTTTTT.

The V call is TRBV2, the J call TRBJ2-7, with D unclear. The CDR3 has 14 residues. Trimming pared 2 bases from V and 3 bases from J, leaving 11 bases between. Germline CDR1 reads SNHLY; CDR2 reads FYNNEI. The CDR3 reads CASSETRQDYEQYF. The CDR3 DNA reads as TGTGCCAGCAGTGAAACGCGGCAAGACTACGAGCAGTACTTC. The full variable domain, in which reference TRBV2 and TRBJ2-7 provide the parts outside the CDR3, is EPEVTQTPSHQVTQMGQEVILRCVPISNHLYFYWYRQILGQKVEFLVSFYNNEISEKSEIFDDQFSVERPDGSNFTLKIRSTKLEDSAMYFCASSETRQDYEQYFGPGTRLTVT.

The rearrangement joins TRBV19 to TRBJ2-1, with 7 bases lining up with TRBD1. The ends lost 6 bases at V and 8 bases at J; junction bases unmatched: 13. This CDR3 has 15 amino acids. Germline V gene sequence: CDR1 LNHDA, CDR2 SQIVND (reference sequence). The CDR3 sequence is CASSTGRRGWDEQFF. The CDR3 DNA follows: TGTGCCAGTAGCACGGGACGCAGGGGGTGGGATGAGCAGTTCTTC.

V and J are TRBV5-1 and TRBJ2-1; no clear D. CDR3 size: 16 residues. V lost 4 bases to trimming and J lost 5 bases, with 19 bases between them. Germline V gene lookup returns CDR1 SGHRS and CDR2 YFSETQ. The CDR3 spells CASSPPSLGTNNEQFF. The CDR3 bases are TGCGCCAGCAGCCCACCGTCTCTCGGAACTAACAATGAGCAGTTCTTC.

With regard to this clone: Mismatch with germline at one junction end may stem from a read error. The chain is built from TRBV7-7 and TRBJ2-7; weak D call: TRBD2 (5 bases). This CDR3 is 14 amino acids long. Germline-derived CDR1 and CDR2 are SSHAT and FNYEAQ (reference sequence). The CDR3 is CASSTSPSSVEQYF. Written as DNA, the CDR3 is TGTGCTAGCAGCACTAGTCCGAGTTCAGTCGAGCAGTACTTC.

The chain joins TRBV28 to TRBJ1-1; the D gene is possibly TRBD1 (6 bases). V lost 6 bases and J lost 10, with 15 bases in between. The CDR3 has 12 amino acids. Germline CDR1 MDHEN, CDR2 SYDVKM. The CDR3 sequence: CASSLDRHAAFF. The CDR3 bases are TGTGCCAGCAGCCTCGACAGGCACGCAGCTTTCTTT.

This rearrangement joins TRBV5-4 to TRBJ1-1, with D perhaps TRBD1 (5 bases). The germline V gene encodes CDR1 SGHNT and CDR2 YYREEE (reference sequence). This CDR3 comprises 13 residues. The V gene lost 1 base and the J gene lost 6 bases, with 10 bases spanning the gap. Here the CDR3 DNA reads TGTGCCAGCAGCTTGAGCAGGGAATCTGAAGCTTTCTTT. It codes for CASSLSRESEAFF.

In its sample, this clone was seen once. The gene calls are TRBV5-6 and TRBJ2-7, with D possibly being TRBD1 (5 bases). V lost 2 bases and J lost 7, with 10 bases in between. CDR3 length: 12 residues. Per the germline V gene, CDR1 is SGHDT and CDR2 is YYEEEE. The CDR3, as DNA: TGTGCCAGCAGCTTTTTAGGGGATGAGCAGTACTTC. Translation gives CASSFLGDEQYF. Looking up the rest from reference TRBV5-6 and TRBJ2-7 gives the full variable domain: DAGVTQSPTHLIKTRGQQVTLRCSPKSGHDTVSWYQQALGQGPQFIFQYYEEEERQRGNFPDRFSGHQFPNYSSELNVNALLLGDSALYLCASSFLGDEQYFGPGTRLTVT.

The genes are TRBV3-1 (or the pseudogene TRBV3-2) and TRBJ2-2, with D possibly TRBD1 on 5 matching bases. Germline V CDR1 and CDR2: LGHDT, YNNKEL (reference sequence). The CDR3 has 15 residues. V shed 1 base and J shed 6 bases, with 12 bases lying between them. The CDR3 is CASSQVQLGAGELFF. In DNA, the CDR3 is TGTGCCAGCAGCCAAGTTCAGCTAGGGGCCGGGGAGCTGTTTTTT.

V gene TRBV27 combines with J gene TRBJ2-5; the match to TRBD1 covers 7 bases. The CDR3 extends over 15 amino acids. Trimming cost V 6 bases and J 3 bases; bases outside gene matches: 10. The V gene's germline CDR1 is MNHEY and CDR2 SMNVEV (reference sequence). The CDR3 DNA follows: TGTGCCAGCAGGAAAAGACAGGGTTCGGAAGAGACCCAGTACTTC. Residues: CASRKRQGSEETQYF.

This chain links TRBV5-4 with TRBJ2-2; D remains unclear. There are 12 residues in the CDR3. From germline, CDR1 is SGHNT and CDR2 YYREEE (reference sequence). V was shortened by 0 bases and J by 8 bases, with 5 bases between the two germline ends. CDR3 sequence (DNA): TGTGCCAGCAGCTTGGTCCTAGGGGAGCTGTTTTTT. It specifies CASSLVLGELFF.

CDR3 coding DNA: TGTGCCAGCAGCCTTAGCGGGGGTCAACACCCTCGACGTCTTAACACTGAAGCTTTCTTT. This sequence encodes CASSLSGGQHPRRLNTEAFF. V gene TRBV7-8 combines with J gene TRBJ1-1; TRBD1 is a possible D gene (5 bases). From germline, CDR1 is SGHVS and CDR2 FQNEAQ. CDR3 length: 20 amino acids. The V end lost 5 bases, the J end lost 2 bases, and 30 bases lay between the germline ends.

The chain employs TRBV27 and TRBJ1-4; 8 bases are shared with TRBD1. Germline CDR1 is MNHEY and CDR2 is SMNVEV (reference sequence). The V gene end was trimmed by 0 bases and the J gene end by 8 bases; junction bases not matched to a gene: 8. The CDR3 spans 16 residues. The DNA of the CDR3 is TGTGCCAGCAGTTTATCCGTTGGACAGGGTAGCGAAAAACTGTTTTTT. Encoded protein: CASSLSVGQGSEKLFF.

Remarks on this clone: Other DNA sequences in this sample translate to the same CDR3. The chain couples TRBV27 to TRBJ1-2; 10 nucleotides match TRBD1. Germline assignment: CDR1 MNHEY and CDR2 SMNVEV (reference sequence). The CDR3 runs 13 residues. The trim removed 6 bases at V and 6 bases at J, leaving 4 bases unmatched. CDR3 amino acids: CASSPDRGNGYTF. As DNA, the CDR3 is TGTGCCAGCAGCCCGGACAGGGGGAATGGCTACACCTTC.